These 9 T cell receptor beta chains were sequenced from one sample in a study of CXCR3-negative and CXCR3-positive naive CD8 T cells. Libraries were UMI-labeled 5' RACE TRB cDNA. TCRdb reanalyzed the 5' RACE reads and collapses them to one entry per CDR3 protein, without DNA. This sample's table has roughly 26,000 distinct CDR3 sequences. The sequenced sample was naive CXCR3- CD8+ T cells from blood. Subset reported: CD45RO-CCR7+CD27+CD95- naive CD8+ T cells lacking CXCR3 (TNR3-). These receptors came from a human donor in good health. Some clones in this sample may be carry-over from other donors' samples.

The chain carries TRBV29-1 and TRBJ1-1; TCRdb indicates TRBD1, and absent DNA this call remains unverified. This CDR3 region has 13 residues. CDR1 is SQVTM, CDR2 ANQGSEA, per germline. The CDR3 sequence is CSTPGQGYTEAFF.

This clonotype ranks as medium-sized in terms of frequency. The gene calls are TRBV4-1 and TRBJ2-7; TCRdb outputs TRBD1, but without DNA this stays unchecked. This CDR3 is built from 18 residues. Germline V gene data show CDR1 as MGHRA and CDR2 as YSYEKL. The CDR3 reads CASSQVLNPGGSSYEQYF.

The V call is TRBV27, the J call TRBJ2-7; no DNA is available, so the TRBD2 call from TCRdb remains unchecked. Germline V gene data show CDR1 as MNHEY and CDR2 as SMNVEV (reference sequence). The CDR3 consists of 18 residues. The CDR3 loop is CASSSLQRLAGDTYEQYF.

The chain links TRBV4-1 to TRBJ2-1; TCRdb reports TRBD1, a call that lacks DNA to check it against. In germline, CDR1 is MGHRA, CDR2 YSYEKL. CDR3 size: 15 residues. CDR3 region: CASSPFGGRSNEQFF.

CDR3 loop: CASSRLGAKNIQYF. This sequence joins TRBV11-1 and TRBJ2-4; TCRdb lists TRBD1, though no DNA is available to test this call. The CDR3 sequence is 14 residues long. Germline CDR1 reads SGHAT; CDR2 reads FQDESV (reference sequence). The entire variable domain, with the rest obtained from reference TRBV11-1 and TRBJ2-4, is as follows: EAEVAQSPRYKITEKSQAVAFWCDPISGHATLYWYRQILGQGPELLVQFQDESVVDDSQLPKDRFSAERLKGVDSTLKIQPAELGDSAMYLCASSRLGAKNIQYFGAGTRLSVL.

This chain joins TRBV3-1 and TRBJ2-3. The CDR3 runs to 15 residues. The germline V gene has CDR1 LGHDT and CDR2 YNNKEL (reference sequence). CDR3 sequence reads: CASSQEETSTDTQYF.

This chain links TRBV29-1 with TRBJ1-1; TCRdb picks TRBD1, but there is no DNA to check that call. Germline CDR1 is SQVTM and CDR2 is ANQGSEA. This CDR3 comprises 15 residues. The CDR3 here is CSVEEAEQENTEAFF.

The chain recombines TRBV7-2 with TRBJ1-2; the TCRdb D gene call, TRBD1, has no DNA to confirm it. This CDR3 contains 15 residues. The germline V gene has CDR1 SGHTA and CDR2 FQGNSA. The CDR3 region is CASSYTGGAADGYTF.

The gene calls are TRBV6-5 and TRBJ2-7. Germline assignment: CDR1 MNHEY and CDR2 SVGAGI. The CDR3 consists of 13 residues. The CDR3 reads CASKPTPRYEQYF.